Below, 26 T cell receptor beta chains from the same sample are listed, as sequenced in a study of CD8 T cells in Susac syndrome (dated by TCRdb to about 2019). Library method: the immunoSEQ multiplex PCR assay. RNA was extracted using the RNeasy kit, and roughly 0.45 to 1 microgram was reverse transcribed with random hexamers. TCRdb reprocessed the public reads (quality trimming at Q25 with fastp, clone calling with MiXCR) and kept in-frame beta chains. Rows matching on CDR3 protein sequence are summarized as one entry with the most common DNA and genes. Present in this sample are about 200,000 distinct CDR3 sequences, over 75% of which were seen just once. The ten largest account for around 0.085% of the sample. Sequencing was done on a sample of CD4+ T cells from PBMCs. The receptors originated from a human donor with Susac syndrome.

The chain recombines TRBV12-3 or TRBV12-4 with TRBJ2-1, with TRBD1 matching over 7 bases. Trimming removed 7 bases from V and 4 bases from J; junction bases left unmatched: 13. The CDR3 is made up of 16 amino acids. CDR3: CASTPSRDSFYNEQFF. The CDR3 DNA reads TGTGCCAGCACCCCCTCCCGGGACAGCTTTTACAATGAGCAGTTCTTC.

The chain carries TRBV7-9 and TRBJ2-1; TRBD2 matches 8 bases. This CDR3 is 17 amino acids long. CDR1 is SEHNR, CDR2 FQNEAQ, per germline (reference sequence). After removal of 4 bases from V and 2 bases from J, the junction contained 10 bases not matched to a gene. DNA for the CDR3: TGTGCCAGCAGCTCCGGTGGAGCGGGAGTCACCTACAATGAGCAGTTCTTC. Encoded protein: CASSSGGAGVTYNEQFF.

The chain has TRBV5-1 and TRBJ2-7; 8 bases fit TRBD2. Germline V CDR1 and CDR2: SGHRS, YFSETQ. The J segment lost 3 bases and the V segment lost 2 bases, leaving 7 bases of the junction unmatched. The CDR3 is 15 amino acids. The CDR3, as DNA: TGCGCCAGCAGCTTATTGGAAGCGGGGGTCTACGAGCAGTACTTC. Translating it yields CASSLLEAGVYEQYF.

This rearrangement joins TRBV28 to TRBJ2-3; TRBD2 agrees at 7 bases. V was pared by 5 bases and J by 9 bases, with 11 bases of the junction left unmatched. The CDR3 spans 14 residues. From germline, CDR1 is MDHEN and CDR2 SYDVKM. This CDR3 is CASSRRGGPWTQYF. CDR3 sequence (DNA): TGTGCCAGCAGTCGGAGGGGAGGGCCATGGACGCAGTATTTT.

This clonotype has only one observation. The CDR3 region is CASSPPGLAGVIYEQYF. The CDR3 region has the DNA TGTGCCAGTAGTCCCCCGGGACTAGCGGGAGTCATCTACGAGCAGTACTTC. The rearrangement links TRBV19 to TRBJ2-7; TRBD2 matches 14 bases. Germline assignment: CDR1 LNHDA and CDR2 SQIVND (reference sequence). V trimming: 5 bases; J trimming: 3 bases; junction bases outside the gene matches: 9. The CDR3 has 17 amino acids.

V is TRBV10-3 and J is TRBJ2-7; no reliable D call. Germline CDR1 is ENHRY and CDR2 is SYGVKD. This CDR3 comprises 11 residues. V was clipped by 3 bases and J by 3 bases, with 3 bases between them. The CDR3 region is CAISDNYEQYF. CDR3 nucleotides: TGTGCCATCAGTGATAACTACGAGCAGTACTTC.

The rearrangement uses TRBV5-1 and TRBJ1-2; possible D gene TRBD1, 5 bases. This CDR3 has 15 residues. Deletions cut 0 bases from V and 3 bases from J, with 12 bases between. CDR1 and CDR2 (germline): SGHRS, YFSETQ. CDR3 loop: CASSLESGSDYGYTF. In DNA, the CDR3 is TGCGCCAGCAGCTTGGAGTCAGGGTCAGACTATGGCTACACCTTC.

The rearrangement uses TRBV7-9 and TRBJ1-3, with a weak D call TRBD1 (5 bases). Per the germline V gene, CDR1 is SEHNR and CDR2 is FQNEAQ (reference sequence). This CDR3 contains 15 residues. The V end was cut by 5 bases, the J end by 0 bases, with 11 bases between. The CDR3 protein is CASSDGTASGNTIYF. The CDR3 DNA reads TGTGCCAGCAGCGACGGGACGGCCTCTGGAAACACCATATATTTT. The whole variable domain, filled in from reference TRBV7-9 and TRBJ1-3, reads DTGVSQNPRHKITKRGQNVTFRCDPISEHNRLYWYRQTLGQGPEFLTYFQNEAQLEKSRLLSDRFSAERPKGSFSTLEIQRTEQGDSAMYLCASSDGTASGNTIYFGEGSWLTVV.

The rearrangement uses TRBV4-2 and TRBJ2-2; no reliable D call. The CDR3 runs to 15 residues. CDR1 and CDR2 (germline): LGHNA, YNFKEQ. V lost 6 bases, J lost 1 base, and 12 bases lay in between. The CDR3 bases are TGTGCCAGCAGTAGACCCGTCGGGAACACCGGGGAGCTGTTTTTT. Translated: CASSRPVGNTGELFF.

The gene calls are TRBV3-1 and TRBJ2-7; TRBD2 is a possible D gene (5 bases). The CDR3 extends over 14 amino acids. Trimming left V 2 bases short and J 4 bases short, with 12 bases between. Germline-derived CDR1 and CDR2 are LGHDT and YNNKEL (reference sequence). CDR3 coding DNA: TGTGCCAGCAGCCAAAGGACTTCGACATACGAGCAGTACTTC. Residues: CASSQRTSTYEQYF.

This sequence joins TRBV13 and TRBJ2-3, with TRBD2 matching over 11 bases. V lost 5 bases, J lost 4 bases, and 8 bases stayed unmatched. The germline V gene has CDR1 PRHDT and CDR2 FYEKMQ (reference sequence). This CDR3 spans 16 amino acids. CDR3: CASSPGTTSGADTQYF. In nucleotides, the CDR3 is TGTGCCAGCAGCCCTGGTACGACTAGCGGGGCAGATACGCAGTATTTT.

The V gene is TRBV7-2, the J gene TRBJ2-7, with 7 positions matching TRBD2. CDR3 length equals 15 residues. Germline trimming cut 4 bases from V and 6 bases from J; bases unmatched to any gene: 12. Per germline, CDR1 SGHTA and CDR2 FQGNSA. The DNA of the CDR3 is TGTGCCAGCAGCTCTTGGGAGGGCGGACGGGGCGAGCAGTACTTC. Protein product: CASSSWEGGRGEQYF.

This chain connects TRBV28 to TRBJ1-2; TRBD1 matches at 7 bases. The CDR3 is 17 residues long. Looked up from germline, CDR1 is MDHEN and CDR2 is SYDVKM. J lost 4 bases, V lost 5 bases, and 16 bases had no gene match. CDR3 amino acids: CASSPLDRAVGSYGYTF. The CDR3 DNA reads TGTGCCAGCAGTCCCCTTGACAGGGCCGTAGGAAGCTATGGCTACACCTTC.

The V gene is TRBV28, the J gene TRBJ2-3, with D unresolved. The CDR3 runs 16 residues. The germline gives CDR1 MDHEN, CDR2 SYDVKM. The V end was cut by 3 bases, the J end by 0 bases, with 13 bases between. In nucleotides, the CDR3 is TGTGCCAGCAGTTTTCTCGGTAGAACTAGCACAGATACGCAGTATTTT. Encoded protein: CASSFLGRTSTDTQYF.

This clonotype was counted only a few times. The chain carries TRBV14 and TRBJ2-1, with D possibly being TRBD2 (6 bases). This CDR3 has 14 residues. CDR1 and CDR2 (germline): SGHDN, FVKESK. Trimming removed 4 bases from V and 7 bases from J, with 14 bases in between. The chain's CDR3 is CASSPRLDSNEQFF. In nucleotides, the CDR3 is TGTGCCAGCAGCCCCAGACTAGACTCGAATGAGCAGTTCTTC.

The CDR3 bases are TGTGCCAGCAGCTTAGCGGCCTGGAAAGAGACCCAGTACTTC. It yields the protein CASSLAAWKETQYF. The gene calls are TRBV7-2 and TRBJ2-5, with D unclear. V lost 0 bases and J lost 3, with 8 bases in between. Germline values: CDR1 SGHTA, CDR2 FQGNSA. The CDR3 covers 14 residues.

The chain links TRBV7-9 to TRBJ2-1, with TRBD2 as a possible D gene (6 bases). Trimming shortened V by 5 bases and J by 6 bases, and 11 bases separated the two germline ends. The CDR3 is 13 residues long. Looked up from germline, CDR1 is SEHNR and CDR2 is FQNEAQ (reference sequence). The CDR3: CASSPLAFNEQFF. CDR3 nucleotides: TGTGCCAGCAGCCCGCTAGCGTTCAATGAGCAGTTCTTC. Looking up the rest from reference TRBV7-9 and TRBJ2-1 gives the full variable domain: DTGVSQNPRHKITKRGQNVTFRCDPISEHNRLYWYRQTLGQGPEFLTYFQNEAQLEKSRLLSDRFSAERPKGSFSTLEIQRTEQGDSAMYLCASSPLAFNEQFFGPGTRLTVL.

The chain is built from TRBV5-1 and TRBJ2-6; D not certain. V was cut by 7 bases and J by 1 base, with 9 bases left in between. The CDR3 sequence is 14 residues long. Germline V gene lookup returns CDR1 SGHRS and CDR2 YFSETQ. The CDR3: CASGLRSGANVLTF. For the CDR3, the DNA is TGCGCCAGCGGGTTGAGATCTGGGGCCAACGTCCTGACTTTC.

J is TRBJ2-4 and V is TRBV7-3; 7 bases align to TRBD1. V lost 5 bases, J lost 2 bases, and 3 bases stayed unmatched. The CDR3 extends over 14 amino acids. The germline V gene encodes CDR1 SGHTA and CDR2 FQGTGA. The DNA for the CDR3 is TGTGCCAGCAGCCCAGGGGGTTCCAAAAACATTCAGTACTTC. Its translation: CASSPGGSKNIQYF.

This chain uses TRBV7-9 with TRBJ2-1; 9 bases map to TRBD2. Germline V lookup: CDR1 SEHNR, CDR2 FQNEAQ (reference sequence). The CDR3 is made up of 16 amino acids. The trim removed 5 bases at V and 7 bases at J, leaving 12 bases unmatched. The CDR3 here is CASSPQGREGLNEQFF. The DNA for the CDR3 is TGTGCCAGCAGCCCCCAGGGGCGGGAGGGCCTAAATGAGCAGTTCTTC.

The chain carries TRBV20-1 and TRBJ2-5; the match to TRBD2 covers 9 bases. Germline assignment: CDR1 DFQATT and CDR2 SNEGSKA (reference sequence). This CDR3 is 16 amino acids long. The ends lost 4 bases at V and 4 bases at J; junction bases unmatched: 13. In nucleotides, the CDR3 is TGCAGTGCTAACCGCTTCGGGCGGGAGGGCCGAGAGACCCAGTACTTC. Its protein is CSANRFGREGRETQYF.

The chain joins TRBV30 to TRBJ1-4; unclear D gene. Germline CDR1 is GTSNPN and CDR2 is SVGIG (reference sequence). The CDR3 length is 14 residues. With 2 bases removed from V and 5 bases from J, the gap between germline ends came to 12 bases. CDR3 sequence reads: CAWSPIPANEKLFF. The CDR3 DNA is TGTGCCTGGAGTCCCATCCCCGCAAATGAAAAACTGTTTTTT.

In its sample, this clonotype was seen once. The CDR3 loop reads CASSLWGGEQYF. The CDR3 DNA sequence: TGTGCCAGCAGTCTCTGGGGGGGCGAGCAGTACTTC. The chain employs TRBV6-5 and TRBJ2-7, with TRBD2 identical over 7 bases. Germline V lookup: CDR1 MNHEY, CDR2 SVGAGI. The ends lost 5 bases at V and 6 bases at J; junction bases unmatched: 4. The CDR3 is 12 residues long.

The rearrangement joins TRBV20-1 to TRBJ1-5; 7 bases line up with TRBD1. The CDR3 is 14 amino acids. Germline values: CDR1 DFQATT, CDR2 SNEGSKA (reference sequence). The V segment lost 1 base and the J segment 5 bases; nucleotides outside the gene matches: 5. The CDR3 is CSARGRGFDQPQHF. DNA of the CDR3: TGCAGTGCTAGAGGCAGGGGGTTTGATCAGCCCCAGCATTTT.

The chain employs TRBV3-1 and TRBJ2-1, with TRBD2 matching 7 bases. The CDR3 totals 17 residues. The V gene end was trimmed by 2 bases and the J gene end by 4 bases; junction bases not matched to a gene: 11. Germline CDR1 reads LGHDT; CDR2 reads YNNKEL (reference sequence). The CDR3 DNA reads TGTGCCAGCAGCCAAATTACGATACAGCGGGATTACAATGAGCAGTTCTTC. Amino acids: CASSQITIQRDYNEQFF.

The genes are TRBV29-1 and TRBJ2-3, with 8 positions matching TRBD2. This CDR3 is 14 amino acids long. V lost 5 bases and J lost 5; bases outside the gene matches: 9. Germline assignment: CDR1 SQVTM and CDR2 ANQGSEA. This chain's CDR3 is CSVSTGGAQDTQYF. CDR3 bases: TGCAGCGTTTCTACCGGGGGGGCCCAAGATACGCAGTATTTT.